This paragraph reports one TCR beta chain. Its specificity is unknown. Time point here: late sampling 161 to 241 days after vaccination in three convalescent patients. Specified treatment: approximately 9-day PBMC culture with coronavirus spike peptide pools or control peptides (ViraFEST assay). Cultured CD4+ T cells had their DNA profiled by the Oncomine TCR Beta short-read assay. TCRdb reanalysed the PCR reads using MiXCR and keeps one entry per CDR3 protein. The data show about 25,000 distinct CDR3 sequences, around 28% seen once. The CDR3 extends over 14 amino acids. Germline CDR1 is MNHEY and CDR2 is SVGEGT. V lost 2 bases and J 2 bases, leaving 8 bases between the germline ends. The data originate from a study of vaccination and CD4 T cells after COVID-19. In the study overall: Control cultures were given a CEFX pool, an HIV-1 Nef pool, or no peptide.

This receptor was identified in a human donor who had recovered from COVID-19. The chain uses TRBV6-2 or TRBV6-3 and TRBJ2-3, with D possibly matching TRBD1 (5 bases). The specimen was CD4+ T cells from blood, cultured in vitro, collected about 7 months after SARS-CoV-2 vaccination. The CDR3 is CASSYGGATDTQYF. The CDR3 nucleotides read TGTGCCAGCAGTTACGGTGGGGCCACAGATACGCAGTATTTT.